This T cell receptor beta chain was captured in a study of T cell repertoires in aging, cancer and after chemotherapy. In the study overall: Pre- and post-chemotherapy samples were paired from chronic lymphocytic leukemia patients treated with fludarabine- or bendamustine-based regimens.

About this clonotype itself: The antigen is not known.

Peripheral blood genomic DNA, not sorted cells or RNA, was the template. Germline CDR1 is MDHEN and CDR2 is SYDVKM. V shed 7 bases and J shed 7 bases, with 8 bases lying between them. The CDR3 runs 12 residues. A mixed TRB-A/B primer pool amplified rearranged TRB by multiplex touch-down PCR. TCRdb analysed the multiplex PCR reads with MiXCR anew, one entry per CDR3 protein. The sample consists of 750 to 950 distinct CDR3 sequences, about 20% of them appearing once. The study's findings and limits: Lymphoid organ infiltration in hematological cancer patients may impair thymic emigration or peripheral T cell expansion.

The specimen sequenced was blood. This receptor was taken from a human donor with a blood cancer. This chain uses TRBV28 with TRBJ1-6; D gene uncertain. The CDR3 region is CASKGWNSPLHF. The CDR3, as DNA: TGTGCCAGCAAAGGGTGGAATTCACCCCTCCACTTT.